The clone carrying this TCR beta chain appeared a few times. Its antigen is not known. The CDR3 contains 13 residues. V lost 8 bases, J lost 4 bases, and 5 bases stayed unmatched. Germline CDR1 ENHRY, CDR2 SYGVKD. This sample was taken from a study of shared clonotypes between healthy human individuals. Looking at the study overall: The study used three CD4 naive, three CD4 memory, two CD8 naive and one CD8 memory plate per donor. Study findings and constraints: Generation probabilities of non-shared clonotypes were lower (relative to those shared by all four donors).

The method was immunoSEQ multiplex PCR; TCRdb's version includes in-frame clones alone and lacks a portion of them. This sample has approximately 350,000 clones, with under 80% found just once. The chain carries TRBV10-3 and TRBJ2-1; 7 nucleotides match TRBD2. The sequencing input was memory CD4+ T cells sorted from blood. Subset specified: CD45RA-negative fraction. The TCR comes from a young man in good health. This CDR3 reads CAISSGDYNEQFF. The DNA of the CDR3 is TGTGCCATCTCAAGCGGGGATTACAATGAGCAGTTCTTC.